The next 25 T cell receptor beta chains were all read from a single sample in a study of T cell repertoires in cytomegalovirus infection. One entry per CDR3 protein results from TCRdb running MiXCR on the reads. In the table there are 200,000 to 300,000 distinct CDR3 sequences, roughly 9.1% of which are singletons. The sequenced sample was PBMCs. These receptors were collected from a human donor in good health (CMV status not recorded). Some clones in this sample may be carry-over from other donors' samples.

At least ten counts were recorded for this clonotype. This sequence joins TRBV7-2 and TRBJ1-1, with no clear D. The germline V gene encodes CDR1 SGHTA and CDR2 FQGNSA. The CDR3 contains 14 residues. V was cut by 1 base and J by 5 bases, with 11 bases left in between. The CDR3 is CASSLEGFGTEAFF. CDR3 bases: TGTGCCAGCAGCTTAGAGGGATTTGGGACTGAAGCTTTCTTT.

This clonotype was detected ten times or more. J is TRBJ1-3 and V is TRBV7-6; D call uncertain. Trimming removed 1 base at V and 4 bases at J, with 11 bases between. The CDR3 runs to 15 residues. CDR1 and CDR2 (germline): SGHVS, FNYEAQ. This chain's CDR3 is CASSLVAGGGNTIYF. In DNA form, the CDR3 reads TGTGCCAGCAGCTTAGTAGCTGGCGGAGGAAACACCATATATTTT. The entire variable domain, with the rest obtained from reference TRBV7-6 and TRBJ1-3, is as follows: GAGVSQSPRYKVTKRGQDVALRCDPISGHVSLYWYRQALGQGPEFLTYFNYEAQQDKSGLPNDRFSAERPEGSISTLTIQRTEQRDSAMYRCASSLVAGGGNTIYFGEGSWLTVV.

This clonotype was counted a few times. The chain recombines TRBV10-1 with TRBJ2-1; TRBD2 matches at 8 bases. The CDR3 sequence is 14 residues long. The germline V gene encodes CDR1 WNHNN and CDR2 SYGVQD (reference sequence). The trim removed 3 bases at V and 7 bases at J, leaving 5 bases unmatched. CDR3 coding DNA: TGCGCCAGCAGTGAAAAGCGGGGGACGAATGAGCAGTTCTTC. This gives the protein CASSEKRGTNEQFF.

This clonotype was seen more than once but under ten times. This chain links TRBV25-1 with TRBJ1-2, with D perhaps TRBD1 (6 bases). The CDR3 has 11 amino acids. The germline V gene encodes CDR1 MGHDK and CDR2 SYGVNS. Between the trimmed V and J ends, which lost 5 bases and 5 bases, there was a span of 6 bases. The CDR3 here is CASSTGYGYTF. CDR3 in DNA: TGTGCCAGCAGTACAGGGTATGGCTACACCTTC.

In its sample, this clonotype was seen a few times. The CDR3 reads CASSHYEGAGGYTF. The CDR3 DNA is TGTGCCAGCAGTCACTATGAGGGGGCGGGGGGCTACACCTTC. The rearrangement links TRBV28 to TRBJ1-2; 7 nucleotides agree with TRBD1. The V and J ends lost 5 bases and 8 bases, in that order; junction bases with no gene match: 11. Germline CDR1 is MDHEN and CDR2 is SYDVKM. The CDR3 runs to 14 residues.

This clonotype was detected ten times or more. The J gene is TRBJ1-1, the V gene TRBV4-3; no definite D call. CDR1 LGHNA and CDR2 YSLEER come from the germline V gene. Trimming pared 0 bases from V and 0 bases from J, leaving 8 bases between. The CDR3 covers 15 residues. The CDR3 bases are TGCGCCAGCAGCCAAGATTTCCGGTTGAACACTGAAGCTTTCTTT. It codes for CASSQDFRLNTEAFF.

The chain joins TRBV14 to TRBJ2-4; no clear D. The CDR3 runs 17 residues. Germline assignment: CDR1 SGHDN and CDR2 FVKESK. V lost 4 bases and J 0 bases, leaving 16 bases between the germline ends. Written as DNA, the CDR3 is TGTGCCAGCAGCCCCACTTCGGGCAATATAGCCAAAAACATTCAGTACTTC. Translation: CASSPTSGNIAKNIQYF.

This clonotype was observed at least ten times. The chain recombines TRBV7-2 with TRBJ2-6; D is tentatively TRBD1 or TRBD2 (6 bases each). The CDR3 runs 16 residues. The germline V gene encodes CDR1 SGHTA and CDR2 FQGNSA. Trimming removed 1 base from V and 4 bases from J, with 11 bases in between. The CDR3 sequence is CASSLEGGSGANVLTF. In DNA, the CDR3 is TGTGCCAGCAGCTTAGAGGGGGGCTCAGGGGCCAACGTCCTGACTTTC.

This clonotype came up many times. The rearrangement links TRBV7-2 to TRBJ2-1; 8 nucleotides agree with TRBD2. Germline lookup yields CDR1 SGHTA and CDR2 FQGNSA. This CDR3 is built from 14 residues. The V gene end was trimmed by 0 bases and the J gene end by 10 bases; junction bases not matched to a gene: 5. CDR3 nucleotide sequence: TGTGCCAGCAGCTTAGCGCGGGGGGACGGAGAGCAGTTCTTC. This gives the protein CASSLARGDGEQFF. Using reference TRBV7-2 and TRBJ2-1 for the parts outside the CDR3, the full variable domain is GAGVSQSPSNKVTEKGKDVELRCDPISGHTALYWYRQSLGQGLEFLIYFQGNSAPDKSGLPSDRFSAERTGGSVSTLTIQRTQQEDSAVYLCASSLARGDGEQFFGPGTRLTVL.

The chain has TRBV19 and TRBJ2-2; D may be TRBD1 or TRBD2 (6 bases each). This CDR3 spans 15 amino acids. Germline CDR1 LNHDA, CDR2 SQIVND (reference sequence). V dropped 5 bases and J dropped 3 bases, with 13 bases sitting between them. The CDR3 protein is CASSGPGADTGELFF. In DNA, the CDR3 is TGTGCCAGTAGTGGGCCGGGGGCCGACACCGGGGAGCTGTTTTTT.

In its sample, this clonotype was seen a few times. The chain couples TRBV11-2 to TRBJ2-7; D unclear. This CDR3 is 12 amino acids long. The V gene's germline CDR1 is SGHAT and CDR2 FQNNGV. V was pared by 4 bases and J by 3 bases, with 7 bases between. This CDR3 is CASSYLFYEQYF. As DNA, the CDR3 is TGTGCCAGCAGCTATCTTTTCTACGAGCAGTACTTC.

This clonotype was seen many times. The CDR3 DNA reads as TGTGCCAGCAGCTTAGTAACCTCTGGGGCCAACGTCCTGACTTTC. It yields the protein CASSLVTSGANVLTF. The chain employs TRBV7-9 and TRBJ2-6; D call uncertain. V was shortened by 1 base and J by 0 bases, with 4 bases between the two germline ends. The V gene's germline CDR1 is SEHNR and CDR2 FQNEAQ (reference sequence). The CDR3 has 15 residues.

This clonotype was seen at least ten times. The CDR3 spells CASSLWQGGRGQETQYF. The CDR3, as DNA: TGTGCCAGCAGTTTATGGCAGGGTGGAAGGGGGCAAGAGACCCAGTACTTC. The chain uses TRBV28 and TRBJ2-5, with D maybe TRBD1 (6 bases). The CDR3 spans 17 residues. Germline CDR1 MDHEN, CDR2 SYDVKM. The ends were cut back, 0 bases at V and 2 bases at J, with 16 bases in the middle.

Many counts were recorded for this clonotype. In nucleotides, the CDR3 is TGTGCCAGCAGCTTAGGGACTAGCGGTTTCGATGAGCAGTTCTTC. Amino acid sequence: CASSLGTSGFDEQFF. The gene calls are TRBV7-2 and TRBJ2-1; 10 bases are shared with TRBD2. The CDR3 covers 15 residues. Germline CDR1 reads SGHTA; CDR2 reads FQGNSA. Trimming at V came to 1 base and at J to 8 bases, leaving 5 bases not matched to a gene.

This clonotype was counted many times. This chain uses TRBV6-2 or TRBV6-3 with TRBJ1-5; D is unresolved. Germline V gene data show CDR1 as MNHEY and CDR2 as SVGEGT. The CDR3 is made up of 15 amino acids. Trimming stripped 6 bases from V and 0 bases from J, with 12 bases between. DNA of the CDR3: TGTGCCAGCAGCGCCACTTGGAGTAGCAATCAGCCCCAGCATTTT. The encoded protein is CASSATWSSNQPQHF.

This clonotype was detected many times. The V gene is TRBV7-2, the J gene TRBJ2-7; 8 bases agree with TRBD2. The CDR3 length is 15 residues. Trimming removed 1 base from V and 7 bases from J; junction bases left unmatched: 9. Germline V lookup: CDR1 SGHTA, CDR2 FQGNSA. The chain's CDR3 is CASSLGGSGEGEQYF. CDR3 DNA: TGTGCCAGCAGCTTAGGAGGTAGCGGGGAGGGTGAGCAGTACTTC.

The chain combines TRBV11-2 with TRBJ2-3, with D perhaps TRBD2 (6 bases). The CDR3 length is 11 residues. Per germline, CDR1 SGHAT and CDR2 FQNNGV. The V gene lost 3 bases and the J gene lost 14 bases, with 12 bases spanning the gap. The CDR3 loop reads CASSFRDSPYF. The CDR3 nucleotides are TGTGCCAGCAGCTTCCGGGACTCCCCGTATTTT. Looking up the rest from reference TRBV11-2 and TRBJ2-3 gives the full variable domain: EAGVAQSPRYKIIEKRQSVAFWCNPISGHATLYWYQQILGQGPKLLIQFQNNGVVDDSQLPKDRFSAERLKGVDSTLKIQPAKLEDSAVYLCASSFRDSPYFGPGTRLTVL.

This clonotype has ten or more counts. V usage is TRBV12-3 or TRBV12-4 and J usage is TRBJ1-2; D is ambiguous. CDR3 length: 14 residues. V gave up 3 bases and J gave up 6 bases, with 14 bases separating them. DNA of the CDR3: TGTGCCAGCAGTTTTCGACCTGCTTTGAATGGCTACACCTTC. This translates into CASSFRPALNGYTF.

This clonotype was seen at least ten times. The chain links TRBV11-3 to TRBJ2-5, with 10 bases matching TRBD2. Germline lookup yields CDR1 SGHNT and CDR2 YENEEA. The CDR3 has 16 residues. J gave up 3 bases and V 5 bases, and 9 bases lay outside the gene matches. The DNA of the CDR3 is TGTGCCAGCAGCCCGACTTGGACTAGCGGAAAAGAGACCCAGTACTTC. As protein: CASSPTWTSGKETQYF.

This clonotype has ten or more counts. The chain uses TRBV7-2 and TRBJ2-3, with a weak D call TRBD2 (5 bases). Trimming removed 6 bases from V and 1 base from J, with 20 bases in between. Germline V gives CDR1 SGHTA, CDR2 FQGNSA. This CDR3 has 17 amino acids. CDR3 loop: CASSKWLGSARTDTQYF. The CDR3 nucleotides read TGTGCCAGCAGTAAATGGTTGGGTAGCGCCCGCACAGATACGCAGTATTTT.

This clonotype was seen repeatedly, ten times or more. The chain combines TRBV29-1 with TRBJ1-1; no clear D. The ends were cut back, 3 bases at V and 1 base at J, with 12 bases in the middle. CDR3 length: 14 residues. CDR1 and CDR2 from the germline V gene are SQVTM and ANQGSEA. Written as DNA, the CDR3 is TGCAGCGTTGAGGGCGGGGTCGAGAACACTGAAGCTTTCTTT. Its protein product is CSVEGGVENTEAFF. The full variable domain, its missing parts supplied by reference TRBV29-1 and TRBJ1-1, is SAVISQKPSRDICQRGTSLTIQCQVDSQVTMMFWYRQQPGQSLTLIATANQGSEATYESGFVIDKFPISRPNLTFSTLTVSNMSPEDSSIYLCSVEGGVENTEAFFGQGTRLTVV.

This clonotype was seen ten or more times. This chain joins TRBV7-8 and TRBJ1-5; a possible D gene is TRBD1 (6 bases). This CDR3 is 17 amino acids long. Trimming cost V 1 base and J 3 bases, with 16 bases left between them. Germline assignment: CDR1 SGHVS and CDR2 FQNEAQ. In nucleotides, the CDR3 is TGTGCCAGCAGCTTAGAGGGTTGGTACAGGGACAATCAGCCCCAGCATTTT. Translated: CASSLEGWYRDNQPQHF.

The V and J genes are TRBV6-5 and TRBJ2-2, with TRBD2 matching 9 bases. With V trimmed by 4 bases and J by 7 bases, 10 bases remained unmatched. In germline, CDR1 is MNHEY, CDR2 SVGAGI. The CDR3 has 16 amino acids. The CDR3 DNA reads TGTGCCAGCAGTTCGCTCTTGGGACTAGCTGGCGGGGAGCTGTTTTTT. Translated, it gives CASSSLLGLAGGELFF.

The sample holds many counts of this clonotype. The chain recombines TRBV19 with TRBJ2-3; 11 bases fit TRBD2. The germline V gene encodes CDR1 LNHDA and CDR2 SQIVND (reference sequence). The CDR3 runs 15 residues. The junction had 8 bases not matched to a gene; V was cut back by 9 bases and J by 3 bases. This CDR3 reads CASQATSGSTDTQYF. CDR3 nucleotide sequence: TGTGCCAGCCAGGCAACTAGCGGGAGTACAGATACGCAGTATTTT.

This clonotype was detected ten times or more. V usage is TRBV29-1 and J usage is TRBJ1-2, with 9 bases fitting TRBD1. The CDR3 has 14 amino acids. The germline V gene has CDR1 SQVTM and CDR2 ANQGSEA. The V gene end was trimmed by 0 bases and the J gene end by 4 bases; junction bases not matched to a gene: 3. The CDR3 sequence: CSVEEGTGPYGYTF. As DNA, the CDR3 is TGCAGCGTTGAAGAGGGGACAGGGCCCTATGGCTACACCTTC.